This T cell receptor beta chain came from a study of blood T cell repertoires in COVID-19. Study in general: The cDNA or gDNA used as material had been derived from T cells, B-cell-depleted T cells, or PBMCs.

CDR1 and CDR2 (germline): SGHNT, YYREEE (reference sequence). The V and J ends lost 4 bases and 4 bases, in that order; junction bases with no gene match: 4. CDR3 length: 14 amino acids. This clone was detected a few times. Original processing methods: How many nucleated cells were present was estimated from reference gene primer amplification. Sequenced by immunoSEQ multiplex PCR; TCRdb stores in-frame clones only, minus some. V, J and clone size are taken as reported in that table, and D and trimming were inferred from the DNA itself. The data hold about 140,000 clones, with under 85% observed a single time.

Input material: peripheral blood. The genes are TRBV5-4 and TRBJ1-4; 7 bases agree with TRBD1. The receptor's source is a woman of 80 years or more in a cohort sampled during active or convalescent COVID-19. The DNA for the CDR3 is TGTGCCAGCAGCAAGGGGGCTGGTAATGAAAAACTGTTTTTT. It encodes CASSKGAGNEKLFF. Using reference TRBV5-4 and TRBJ1-4 for the parts outside the CDR3, the full variable domain is ETGVTQSPTHLIKTRGQQVTLRCSSQSGHNTVSWYQQALGQGPQFIFQYYREEENGRGNFPPRFSGLQFPNYSSELNVNALELDDSALYLCASSKGAGNEKLFFGSGTQLSVL.